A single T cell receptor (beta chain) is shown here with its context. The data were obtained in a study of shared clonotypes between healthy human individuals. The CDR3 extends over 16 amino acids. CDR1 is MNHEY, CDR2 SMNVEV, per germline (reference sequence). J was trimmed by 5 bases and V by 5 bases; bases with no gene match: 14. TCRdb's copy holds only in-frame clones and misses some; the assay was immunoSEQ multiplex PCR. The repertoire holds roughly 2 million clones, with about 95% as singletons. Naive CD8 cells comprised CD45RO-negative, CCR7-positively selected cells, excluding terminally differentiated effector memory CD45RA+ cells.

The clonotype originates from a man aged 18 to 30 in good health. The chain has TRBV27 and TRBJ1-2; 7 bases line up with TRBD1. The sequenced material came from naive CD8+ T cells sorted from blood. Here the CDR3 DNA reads TGTGCCAGCAGTCGAAGGTGGGACAGCAACTTTTATGGCTACACCTTC. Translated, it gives CASSRRWDSNFYGYTF.